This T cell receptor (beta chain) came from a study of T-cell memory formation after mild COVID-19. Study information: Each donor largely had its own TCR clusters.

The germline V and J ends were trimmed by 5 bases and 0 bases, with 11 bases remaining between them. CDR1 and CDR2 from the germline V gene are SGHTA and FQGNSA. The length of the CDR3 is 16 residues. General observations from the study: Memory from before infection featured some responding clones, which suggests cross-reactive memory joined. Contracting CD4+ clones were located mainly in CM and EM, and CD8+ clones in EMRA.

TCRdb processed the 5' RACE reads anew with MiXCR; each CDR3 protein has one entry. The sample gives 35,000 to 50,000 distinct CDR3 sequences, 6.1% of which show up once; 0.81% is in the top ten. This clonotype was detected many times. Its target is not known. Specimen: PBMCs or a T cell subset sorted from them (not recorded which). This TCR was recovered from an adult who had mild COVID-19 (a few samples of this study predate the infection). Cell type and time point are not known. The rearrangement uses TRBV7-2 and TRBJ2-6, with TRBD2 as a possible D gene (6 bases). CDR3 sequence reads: CASSPGGTSGANVLTF. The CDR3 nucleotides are TGTGCCAGCAGCCCAGGAGGGACCTCTGGGGCCAACGTCCTGACTTTC.